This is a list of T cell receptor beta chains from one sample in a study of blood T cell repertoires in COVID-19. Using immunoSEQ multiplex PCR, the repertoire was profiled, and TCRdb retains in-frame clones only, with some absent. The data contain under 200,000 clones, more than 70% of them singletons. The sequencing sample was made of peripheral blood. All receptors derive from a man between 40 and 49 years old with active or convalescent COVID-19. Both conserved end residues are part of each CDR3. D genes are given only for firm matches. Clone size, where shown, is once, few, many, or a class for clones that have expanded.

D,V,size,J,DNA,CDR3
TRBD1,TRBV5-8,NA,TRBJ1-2,TGTGCCAGCAGCACCCGGACAGGACAGTTCTATGGCTACACCTTC,CASSTRTGQFYGYTF
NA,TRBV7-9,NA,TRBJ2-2,TGTGCCAGCAGCTTAGGGTCAGTGACGAACACCGGGGAGCTGTTTTTT,CASSLGSVTNTGELFF
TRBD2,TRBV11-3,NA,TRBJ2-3,TGTGCCAGCAGCCATAGACTAGCGGGAAGCACAGATACGCAGTATTTT,CASSHRLAGSTDTQYF
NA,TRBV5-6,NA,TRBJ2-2,TGTGCCAGCAGCATCACAGGCACCGGGGAGCTGTTTTTT,CASSITGTGELFF
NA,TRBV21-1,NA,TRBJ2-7,TGTGCCAGCAGCAAGAGACCTGTTTCTCCGGGCGAGCAGTACTTC,CASSKRPVSPGEQYF
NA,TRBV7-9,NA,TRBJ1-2,TGTGCCAGCAGCTTTGGAGCCGGCTACACCTTC,CASSFGAGYTF
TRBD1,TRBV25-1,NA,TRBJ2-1,TGTGCCAGCAAGGGGGACAGGCGGCTAGGGGACGATGAGCAGTTCTTC,CASKGDRRLGDDEQFF
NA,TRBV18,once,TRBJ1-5,TGTGCCAGCTCACCAAGCAGGGAAGGTCAGCCCCAGCATTTT,CASSPSREGQPQHF
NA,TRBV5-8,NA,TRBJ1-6,TGTGCCAGCAGCTTGGGAGGAAATTCACCCCTCCACTTT,CASSLGGNSPLHF
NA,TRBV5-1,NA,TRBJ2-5,TGCGCCAGCAGCCCATCGCCTGGCCGCCAAGAGACCCAGTACTTC,CASSPSPGRQETQYF
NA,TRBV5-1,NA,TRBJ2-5,TGCGCCAGCAGCCCCAGGGGAGCGCCCTTAGAGACCCAGTACTTC,CASSPRGAPLETQYF
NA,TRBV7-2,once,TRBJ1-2,TGTGCCAGCAGCGCGGGGGGTAACTATGGCTACACCTTC,CASSAGGNYGYTF
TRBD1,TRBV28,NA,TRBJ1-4,TGTGCCAGCAGTCCATCCGGGACAGGGAAGGAGAGGCGGGAAAAACTGTTTTTT,CASSPSGTGKERREKLFF
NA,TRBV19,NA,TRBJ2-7,TGTGCCAGTAGTATGACAGGCATCCCCTACGAGCAGTACTTC,CASSMTGIPYEQYF
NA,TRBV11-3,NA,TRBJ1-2,TGTGCCAGCAGCCAAATCCAAAAAACAGGGACCGGCTACACCTTC,CASSQIQKTGTGYTF
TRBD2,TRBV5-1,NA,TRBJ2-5,TGCGCCAGCAGCGGACTAGCGAAATTCCAAGAGACCCAGTACTTC,CASSGLAKFQETQYF
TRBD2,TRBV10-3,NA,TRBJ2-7,TGTGCCATCAGTGGATGGACTAGCGGAACCTACGAGCAGTACTTC,CAISGWTSGTYEQYF
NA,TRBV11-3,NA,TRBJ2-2,TGTGCCAGCAGCTTAGAACTTGCGGGAACCGGGGAGCTGTTTTTT,CASSLELAGTGELFF
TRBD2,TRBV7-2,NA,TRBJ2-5,TGTGCCAGCAGCTCCACCTCTGCGGGAGTGGGGAAGACCCAGTACTTC,CASSSTSAGVGKTQYF
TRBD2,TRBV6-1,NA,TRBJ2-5,TGTGCCAGCAGTGACCCGGGACTAGCGGGGAAAGAGACCCAGTACTTC,CASSDPGLAGKETQYF
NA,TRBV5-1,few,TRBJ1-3,TGCGCCAGCAGCGCCCAGGATGGAAACACCATATATTTT,CASSAQDGNTIYF
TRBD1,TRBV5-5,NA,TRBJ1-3,TGTGCCAGCAGCCGGCGACAGGGGAATGGTGGAAACACCATATATTTT,CASSRRQGNGGNTIYF
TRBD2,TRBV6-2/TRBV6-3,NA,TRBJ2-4,TGTGCCAGCAGTTACTCGGGGGGGTCCAAAAACATTCAGTACTTC,CASSYSGGSKNIQYF
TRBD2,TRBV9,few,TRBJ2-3,TGTGCCAGCAGCCCCCTGGGGGGGTTTAGCACAGATACGCAGTATTTT,CASSPLGGFSTDTQYF
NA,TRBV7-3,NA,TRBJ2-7,TGTGCCAGCAGCTTAATGCGAGACTACGAGCAGTACTTC,CASSLMRDYEQYF
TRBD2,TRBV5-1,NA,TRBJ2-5,TGCGCCAGCAGCTCCGGACTAGCGGTCATTCAAGAGACCCAGTACTTC,CASSSGLAVIQETQYF
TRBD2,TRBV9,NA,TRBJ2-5,TGTGCCAGCGACCGCGGGGGGGCTTTTGGGACCCAGTACTTC,CASDRGGAFGTQYF
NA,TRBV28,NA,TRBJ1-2,TGTGCCAGCAGTTTAGGGACGGACTATTTTAACTATGGCTACACCTTC,CASSLGTDYFNYGYTF
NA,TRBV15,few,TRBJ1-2,TGTGCCACCAGCAGAGTGAGTGGGACAACTAACTATGGCTACACCTTC,CATSRVSGTTNYGYTF
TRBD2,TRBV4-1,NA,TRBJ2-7,TGCGCCAGCAGCCCACGACTAGCGAGCACCTACGAGCAGTACTTC,CASSPRLASTYEQYF
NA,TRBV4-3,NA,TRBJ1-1,TGCGCCAGCAGCCAAGATGCCCGATCCCGGGGGACTGAAGCTTTCTTT,CASSQDARSRGTEAFF